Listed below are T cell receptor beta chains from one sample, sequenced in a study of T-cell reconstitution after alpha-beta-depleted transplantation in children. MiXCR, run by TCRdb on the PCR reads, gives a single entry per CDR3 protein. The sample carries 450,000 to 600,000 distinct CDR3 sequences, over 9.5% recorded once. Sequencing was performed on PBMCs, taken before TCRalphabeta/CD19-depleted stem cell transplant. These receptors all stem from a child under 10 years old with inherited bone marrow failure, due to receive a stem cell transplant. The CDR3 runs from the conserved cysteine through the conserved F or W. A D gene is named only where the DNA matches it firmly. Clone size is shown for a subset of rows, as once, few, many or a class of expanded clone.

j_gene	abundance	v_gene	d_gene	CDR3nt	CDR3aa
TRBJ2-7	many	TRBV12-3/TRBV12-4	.	TGTGCCAGCAGTTTACCCCCCGGCAGGGCGAGAGCCTACGAGCAGTACTTC	CASSLPPGRARAYEQYF
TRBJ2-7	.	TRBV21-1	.	TGTGCCAGCAGCAAAGTTGGCAAGCCGGGACAGTCCTCCTACGAGCAGTACTTC	CASSKVGKPGQSSYEQYF
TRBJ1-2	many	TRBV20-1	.	TGCAGTGCTAGCGTGGGACCTATCCTCAACTATGGCTACACCTTC	CSASVGPILNYGYTF
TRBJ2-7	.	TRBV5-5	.	TGTGCCAGCAGCTTGGGGACCCCCCACGAGCAGTACTTC	CASSLGTPHEQYF
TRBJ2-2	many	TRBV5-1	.	TGCGCCAGCAGCTTGGAAGGGTCTTTCACCGGGGAGCTGTTTTTT	CASSLEGSFTGELFF
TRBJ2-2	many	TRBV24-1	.	TGTGCCACCAGTGATTTAGAACCCGACACCGGGGAGCTGTTTTTT	CATSDLEPDTGELFF
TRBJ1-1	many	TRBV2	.	TGTGCCAGCAGTGAAGTAAGGTATTCTGAAGCTTTCTTT	CASSEVRYSEAFF
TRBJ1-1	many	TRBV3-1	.	TGTGCCAGCAGCCAAAGTGGCAGGGGAACGAACACTGAAGCTTTCTTT	CASSQSGRGTNTEAFF
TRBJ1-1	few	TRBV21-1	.	TGTGCCACTCCAGGGGGCACTGAAGCTTTCTTT	CATPGGTEAFF
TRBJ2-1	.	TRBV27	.	TGTGCCAGCAACGATATCGGAACGCAGAACAATGAGCAGTTCTTC	CASNDIGTQNNEQFF
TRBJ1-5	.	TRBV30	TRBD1	TGTGCCTGGAGTGTATGGGGACAGGAGAGCAATCAGCCCCAGCATTTT	CAWSVWGQESNQPQHF
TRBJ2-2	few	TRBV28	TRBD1	TGTGCCAGCAGGCGGACAGGGACGGCCGGGGAGCTGTTTTTT	CASRRTGTAGELFF
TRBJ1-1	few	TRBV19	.	TGTGCCAGTAAAAGGGGGGCGAACACTGAAGCTTTCTTT	CASKRGANTEAFF
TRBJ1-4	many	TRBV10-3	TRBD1	TGTGCCATCAGTGAGGGACAGGCAACTAATGAAAAACTGTTTTTT	CAISEGQATNEKLFF
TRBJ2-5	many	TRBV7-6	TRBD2	TGTGCCAGCAGCCATAGGGGGAAGGGACTAGCGGGAGCTGAGACCCAGTACTTC	CASSHRGKGLAGAETQYF
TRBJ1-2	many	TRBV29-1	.	TGCAGCGTTGCCCCCATAAACTATGGCTACACCTTC	CSVAPINYGYTF